This section outlines one T cell receptor (beta chain) sequence together with its context. Original methodology: It was from reference gene primer amplification that nucleated cell counts were estimated. The method was immunoSEQ multiplex PCR; TCRdb's version includes in-frame clones alone and lacks a portion of them. The DNA gave D and trimming, while V, J and clone size come from that table. The sample consists of 200,000 to 250,000 clones, 85% to 90% of them appearing once. The data derive from a study of blood T cell repertoires in COVID-19. The overall study: The origin of the acute and convalescent COVID-19 samples was the United States, Italy and Spain. PBMCs, B-cell-depleted T cells, or T cells were the source of the cDNA or gDNA that made up the material.

This CDR3 contains 15 residues. After removal of 7 bases from V and 6 bases from J, the junction contained 15 bases not matched to a gene. Looked up from germline, CDR1 is SGHTA and CDR2 is FQGNSA. The V gene is TRBV7-2, the J gene TRBJ2-7, with 7 bases fitting TRBD1. The sequenced sample was peripheral blood. This clonotype was obtained from a man older than 75 with acute or convalescent COVID-19. The CDR3 reads CASTLGTAGPGEQYF. CDR3 coding DNA: TGTGCCAGCACCCTCGGGACAGCAGGACCCGGCGAGCAGTACTTC.